What follows is one T cell receptor (beta chain) and its context. One junction end disagrees with the germline gene, perhaps due to a read error. This sample is drawn from a study of T cell changes during pregnancy in multiple sclerosis. The CDR3 length is 13 residues. CDR1 and CDR2 from the germline V gene are SGHTA and FQGNSA. The table came from immunoSEQ multiplex PCR; TCRdb's copy has only in-frame clones and leaves some out. Of tens of thousands of clones listed, 80% to 95% are singletons. The sample here was CD4+ T cells from peripheral blood mononuclear cells, taken before pregnancy. V and J are TRBV7-2 and TRBJ2-1, with 10 bases lining up with TRBD2. The source is a female donor with multiple sclerosis, enrolled in a pregnancy study. The chain's CDR3 is CASTLGLAGEEFF. DNA for the CDR3: TGTGCCAGCACCTTAGGGCTAGCGGGAGAGGAGTTCTTC.